The 30 T cell receptor beta chains given below trace back to one sample, sequenced in a study of cytomegalovirus exposure and HLA in healthy donors. The PCR had 60 Vbeta and 13 Jbeta primers. Produced via immunoSEQ multiplex PCR; TCRdb's table is partial and in-frame only. This repertoire includes about 100,000 clones. Sequencing used PBMCs. All receptors derive from a man over 45 in good health and CMV-seronegative.

The chain couples TRBV18 to TRBJ1-5; D gene uncertain. CDR1 and CDR2 from the germline V gene are KGHSH and LQKENI. This CDR3 has 18 amino acids. V dropped 2 bases and J dropped 5 bases, with 22 bases sitting between them. DNA for the CDR3: TGTGCCAGCTCACCAAACGGCCCGGGGTCCTTTGGCGATCAGCCCCAGCATTTT. Its protein product is CASSPNGPGSFGDQPQHF.

This chain joins TRBV15 and TRBJ1-4, with a tentative D call TRBD1 (6 bases). From germline, CDR1 is LNHNV and CDR2 YYDKDF (reference sequence). This CDR3 spans 14 amino acids. V lost 4 bases and J lost 5, with 11 bases in between. The CDR3: CATSMQQGNEKLFF. The CDR3 nucleotides are TGTGCCACCAGCATGCAACAGGGAAATGAAAAACTGTTTTTT. The whole variable domain, remainder taken from reference TRBV15 and TRBJ1-4, is DAMVIQNPRYQVTQFGKPVTLSCSQTLNHNVMYWYQQKSSQAPKLLFHYYDKDFNNEADTPDNFQSRRPNTSFCFLDIRSPGLGDTAMYLCATSMQQGNEKLFFGSGTQLSVL.

About this clone: Germline is not matched at one junction end, which may reflect a read error. The chain has TRBV5-1 and TRBJ2-7; 8 bases are shared with TRBD1. The germline V gene has CDR1 SGHRS and CDR2 YFSETQ. The CDR3 length is 14 residues. CDR3 sequence reads: CASCFMDRANEQYF. CDR3 nucleotides: TGCGCCAGCTGCTTTATGGACAGGGCCAACGAGCAGTACTTC. Drawing the rest from reference TRBV5-1 and TRBJ2-7, the complete variable domain is KAGVTQTPRYLIKTRGQQVTLSCSPISGHRSVSWYQQTPGQGLQFLFEYFSETQRNKGNFPGRFSGRQFSNSRSEMNVSTLELGDSALYLCASCFMDRANEQYFGPGTRLTVT.

V usage is TRBV7-9 and J usage is TRBJ1-1; 7 positions match TRBD1. J lost 1 base, V lost 5 bases, and 7 bases had no gene match. The CDR3 runs 15 residues. Germline CDR1 and CDR2: SEHNR and FQNEAQ (reference sequence). The CDR3 coding sequence is TGTGCCAGCAGCACGGCAGGGGGAGAGAACACTGAAGCTTTCTTT. Protein sequence: CASSTAGGENTEAFF.

V gene TRBV7-2 combines with J gene TRBJ2-1; possible D gene TRBD1, 5 bases. Germline-derived CDR1 and CDR2 are SGHTA and FQGNSA. Trimming stripped 6 bases from V and 9 bases from J, with 15 bases between. The CDR3 runs 13 residues. This CDR3 is CASSSAGAVEQFF. CDR3 nucleotide sequence: TGTGCCAGCAGTTCCGCTGGGGCCGTTGAGCAGTTCTTC.

V gene TRBV5-1 combines with J gene TRBJ1-1; D is possibly TRBD1 (5 bases). Germline V gene sequence: CDR1 SGHRS, CDR2 YFSETQ. Trimming removed 5 bases at V and 3 bases at J, with 14 bases between. CDR3 length equals 14 residues. CDR3: CASRISGGDTEAFF. CDR3 bases: TGCGCCAGCAGGATCTCAGGAGGGGACACTGAAGCTTTCTTT.

This chain joins TRBV19 and TRBJ1-1; tentative D call: TRBD1 (6 bases). Germline CDR1 and CDR2: LNHDA and SQIVND (reference sequence). The CDR3 extends over 17 amino acids. The ends were cut back, 1 base at V and 3 bases at J, with 18 bases in the middle. CDR3 residues: CASSIASGGWLDTEAFF. CDR3 DNA: TGTGCCAGTAGTATAGCTTCGGGGGGCTGGTTGGACACTGAAGCTTTCTTT.

As regards this clone: At the DNA level, this CDR3 is encoded by other sequences in the same sample as well. V usage is TRBV15 and J usage is TRBJ1-5, with D possibly matching TRBD1 (6 bases). With 0 bases removed from V and 4 bases from J, the gap between germline ends came to 7 bases. This CDR3 is 14 amino acids long. Germline V gene lookup returns CDR1 LNHNV and CDR2 YYDKDF (reference sequence). The chain's CDR3 is CATSRDRGNQPQHF. For the CDR3, the DNA is TGTGCCACCAGCAGAGACAGGGGTAATCAGCCCCAGCATTTT.

V gene TRBV5-1 combines with J gene TRBJ2-2; D possibly corresponds to TRBD1 (6 bases). Trimming stripped 2 bases from V and 6 bases from J, with 14 bases between. The length of the CDR3 is 15 residues. Germline V gene sequence: CDR1 SGHRS, CDR2 YFSETQ. CDR3 protein: CASSLPQGIAGELFF. CDR3 nucleotides: TGCGCCAGCAGCTTACCTCAGGGGATCGCCGGGGAGCTGTTTTTT.

J is TRBJ2-5 and V is TRBV5-1, with D possibly matching TRBD1 (5 bases). The germline V gene encodes CDR1 SGHRS and CDR2 YFSETQ. The CDR3 consists of 13 residues. The V end was cut by 3 bases, the J end by 3 bases, with 9 bases between. The CDR3 DNA reads TGCGCCAGCAGCTCCGACAGTGAAGAGACCCAGTACTTC. It translates to CASSSDSEETQYF.

CDR3 in DNA: TGTGCCAGCAGTTACGGCTGGGGAGGACACTATGGCTACACCTTC. Encoded protein: CASSYGWGGHYGYTF. The chain links TRBV6-5 to TRBJ1-2, with unresolved D. Deletions cut 2 bases from V and 3 bases from J, with 13 bases between. Germline V gene lookup returns CDR1 MNHEY and CDR2 SVGAGI. The CDR3 consists of 15 residues.

The V call is TRBV2, the J call TRBJ1-2; D uncertain. The germline gives CDR1 SNHLY, CDR2 FYNNEI. V was clipped by 3 bases and J by 4 bases, with 6 bases between them. The CDR3 sequence is 12 residues long. The CDR3 spells CASSDRIYGYTF. The CDR3 coding sequence is TGTGCCAGCAGTGACAGGATCTATGGCTACACCTTC.

The chain joins TRBV4-2 to TRBJ2-5; tentative D call: TRBD1 (7 bases). The ends were cut back, 0 bases at V and 0 bases at J, with 11 bases in the middle. This CDR3 is 16 amino acids long. The germline gives CDR1 LGHNA, CDR2 YNFKEQ. The DNA for the CDR3 is TGTGCCAGCAGCCAAGAGCAGGGGGGTTACCAAGAGACCCAGTACTTC. The encoded protein is CASSQEQGGYQETQYF.

The V gene is TRBV4-1, the J gene TRBJ2-7, with 11 positions matching TRBD2. Trimming took 5 bases from V and 2 from J; bases not matched to a gene: 8. Germline V lookup: CDR1 MGHRA, CDR2 YSYEKL. CDR3 size: 16 residues. The CDR3 reads CASSLRLAGPTYEQYF. The DNA for the CDR3 is TGCGCCAGCAGCTTACGACTAGCGGGGCCCACCTACGAGCAGTACTTC.

The rearrangement joins TRBV5-1 to TRBJ1-2, with 7 bases identical to TRBD1. CDR3 length: 15 amino acids. The J segment lost 4 bases and the V segment lost 5 bases, leaving 11 bases of the junction unmatched. CDR1 is SGHRS, CDR2 YFSETQ, per germline. CDR3 loop: CASSSGQTKPYGYTF. The CDR3 DNA reads as TGCGCCAGCAGTTCGGGACAGACTAAGCCCTATGGCTACACCTTC.

The rearrangement uses TRBV2 and TRBJ1-1; unclear D gene. The CDR3 covers 13 residues. Trimming stripped 7 bases from V and 3 bases from J, with 12 bases between. Germline loops: CDR1 SNHLY, CDR2 FYNNEI. CDR3 sequence reads: CASKTSRDTEAFF. As DNA, the CDR3 is TGTGCCAGCAAAACTTCCCGCGACACTGAAGCTTTCTTT.

The chain has TRBV7-9 and TRBJ1-2; 7 bases are shared with TRBD1. Germline CDR1 reads SEHNR; CDR2 reads FQNEAQ (reference sequence). V trimming: 5 bases; J trimming: 7 bases; junction bases outside the gene matches: 7. The CDR3 contains 13 residues. The CDR3 is CASSAGGSGGYTF. For the CDR3, the DNA is TGTGCCAGCAGCGCAGGGGGTTCGGGTGGCTACACCTTC.

V gene TRBV7-2 combines with J gene TRBJ2-1; 7 positions match TRBD1. Trimming took 4 bases from V and 6 from J; bases not matched to a gene: 0. Germline V CDR1 and CDR2: SGHTA, FQGNSA. This CDR3 is 12 amino acids long. As DNA, the CDR3 is TGTGCCAGCAGCTCAGGGGGCAATGAGCAGTTCTTC. This gives the protein CASSSGGNEQFF.

This sequence joins TRBV5-1 and TRBJ2-2; 9 positions match TRBD1. Germline values: CDR1 SGHRS, CDR2 YFSETQ. The CDR3 sequence is 16 residues long. Unmatched junction bases numbered 9, after V lost 4 bases and J lost 5 bases. Here the CDR3 reads CASSGGQGYWTGELFF. The CDR3 DNA sequence: TGCGCCAGCAGCGGCGGACAGGGGTATTGGACCGGGGAGCTGTTTTTT.

The chain employs TRBV4-3 and TRBJ2-7; D may be TRBD2 (6 bases). Germline CDR1 LGHNA, CDR2 YSLEER. The CDR3 runs 16 residues. V lost 0 bases to trimming and J lost 6 bases, with 18 bases between them. CDR3 region: CASSQDRRRLGGEQYF. In DNA, the CDR3 is TGCGCCAGCAGCCAAGATCGAAGGCGGTTGGGGGGCGAGCAGTACTTC.

The chain carries TRBV30 and TRBJ2-7; 7 bases map to TRBD1. The CDR3 covers 14 residues. CDR1 is GTSNPN, CDR2 SVGIG, per germline (reference sequence). J gave up 1 base and V 0 bases, and 3 bases lay outside the gene matches. The CDR3 reads CAWSVGQASYEQYF. The CDR3 DNA sequence: TGTGCCTGGAGTGTCGGACAGGCGTCCTACGAGCAGTACTTC.

The rearrangement uses TRBV6-5 and TRBJ2-7; the match to TRBD2 covers 7 bases. This CDR3 comprises 16 residues. Germline assignment: CDR1 MNHEY and CDR2 SVGAGI. With V trimmed by 0 bases and J by 3 bases, 8 bases remained unmatched. CDR3 residues: CASSYSGGVRIYEQYF. The CDR3 coding sequence is TGTGCCAGCAGTTACTCGGGGGGGGTGAGGATCTACGAGCAGTACTTC.

The chain couples TRBV7-2 to TRBJ1-1; D gene uncertain. The germline gives CDR1 SGHTA, CDR2 FQGNSA. The CDR3 spans 11 residues. Trimming left V 4 bases short and J 3 bases short, with 3 bases between. CDR3 coding DNA: TGTGCCAGCAGCTCCTACACTGAAGCTTTCTTT. Translated, it gives CASSSYTEAFF.

V usage is TRBV5-5 and J usage is TRBJ1-5; D is perhaps TRBD1 (5 bases). This CDR3 comprises 15 residues. The germline V gene encodes CDR1 SGHKS and CDR2 YYEKEE (reference sequence). V was cut by 0 bases and J by 5 bases, with 12 bases left in between. CDR3 DNA sequence: TGTGCCAGCAGCTTGGCCGGCGGGGGATATCAGCCCCAGCATTTT. This sequence encodes CASSLAGGGYQPQHF.

The gene calls are TRBV19 and TRBJ1-2; D perhaps matches TRBD1 (5 bases). This CDR3 region has 13 residues. V gave up 5 bases and J gave up 8 bases, with 15 bases separating them. CDR1 LNHDA and CDR2 SQIVND come from the germline V gene (reference sequence). As DNA, the CDR3 is TGTGCCAGTAGTGTAGGCCGGGACTTAGGCTACACCTTC. Its translation: CASSVGRDLGYTF.

The chain links TRBV5-1 to TRBJ1-1; the match to TRBD1 covers 7 bases. The length of the CDR3 is 15 residues. The trim removed 4 bases at V and 5 bases at J, leaving 11 bases unmatched. Germline V lookup: CDR1 SGHRS, CDR2 YFSETQ. The CDR3 DNA is TGCGCCAGCAGCCCCACACAGGGGTCGAGGACTGAAGCTTTCTTT. Residues: CASSPTQGSRTEAFF.

V gene TRBV27 combines with J gene TRBJ2-5; D perhaps matches TRBD2 (7 bases). The CDR3 is 14 amino acids. V lost 11 bases, J lost 5 bases, and 21 bases lay in between. The V gene's germline CDR1 is MNHEY and CDR2 SMNVEV (reference sequence). CDR3 DNA: TGTGCCTCCCGGGGGGCTAGCCGGGGGGAGACCCAGTACTTC. It specifies CASRGASRGETQYF.

The genes are TRBV7-9 and TRBJ2-3; a weak D match, TRBD2 (6 bases). The CDR3 totals 16 residues. Germline CDR1 reads SEHNR; CDR2 reads FQNEAQ (reference sequence). V was clipped by 6 bases and J by 5 bases, with 21 bases between them. The CDR3 DNA follows: TGTGCCAGCAGTTCCCGGACCCTGACGGGGGAAGATACGCAGTATTTT. It specifies CASSSRTLTGEDTQYF.

This chain joins TRBV19 and TRBJ1-3, with D unresolved. With 2 bases removed from V and 0 bases from J, the gap between germline ends came to 8 bases. CDR1 and CDR2 from the germline V gene are LNHDA and SQIVND (reference sequence). The CDR3 consists of 15 residues. The CDR3 sequence: CASSISPYSGNTIYF. CDR3 bases: TGTGCCAGTAGTATATCACCCTACTCTGGAAACACCATATATTTT.

V and J are TRBV2 and TRBJ2-3; 7 bases agree with TRBD1. The CDR3 spans 13 residues. V was pared by 8 bases and J by 5 bases, with 7 bases of the junction left unmatched. CDR1 and CDR2 from the germline V gene are SNHLY and FYNNEI. The CDR3 loop reads CASLQGVGDTQYF. The DNA of the CDR3 is TGTGCCAGCTTGCAGGGGGTGGGAGATACGCAGTATTTT.